What follows is one T cell receptor (beta chain) and its context. The data originate from a study of blood T cell repertoires in COVID-19. In the study overall: The study drew acute and convalescent COVID-19 samples from the United States, Italy and Spain.

Clones were sequenced by immunoSEQ multiplex PCR, and TCRdb holds only the in-frame ones, with some missing. Of 300,000 to 450,000 clones listed, around 87% are singletons. The study recruited people aged 18 to 89 years across under 25 US areas. Source material: PBMCs or T cells enriched from blood (not recorded which). This clonotype originated in a man younger than 30 who had recovered from COVID-19.

The CDR3 coding sequence is TGTGCCAGCAGCCTCCAGGGGGCTGGAAACACCATATATTTT. Its translation: CASSLQGAGNTIYF. The chain recombines TRBV5-4 with TRBJ1-3; 7 bases are a match to TRBD1. This CDR3 spans 14 amino acids. CDR1 is SGHNT and CDR2 is YYREEE in the germline V gene (reference sequence). V trimming: 4 bases; J trimming: 2 bases; junction bases outside the gene matches: 3.